The clone carrying this T cell receptor beta chain was picked up many times. The source of the sample is a study of T cells after yellow fever vaccination. In TCRdb, the 5' RACE reads were re-called with MiXCR into one record per CDR3 protein. The sample has hundreds of thousands of distinct CDR3 sequences, approximately 3.9% seen once. V was pared by 4 bases and J by 3 bases, with 7 bases between. Germline lookup yields CDR1 SGHRS and CDR2 YFSETQ. The CDR3 contains 13 residues. This specimen consisted of PBMCs, obtained on the day of the yellow fever booster vaccination. The sequence came from a young man who received the YFV17D yellow fever vaccine. The chain combines TRBV5-1 with TRBJ2-2, with D tentatively TRBD2 (5 bases). The CDR3 loop is CASSRGDTGELFF. In nucleotides, the CDR3 is TGCGCCAGCAGCCGGGGAGACACCGGGGAGCTGTTTTTT.